This T cell receptor (beta chain) originates from a study of blood T cell repertoires in COVID-19. Study-level information: Acute-phase and convalescent COVID-19 samples originated in the United States, Italy and Spain. T cells, B-cell-depleted T cells, or PBMCs provided the cDNA or gDNA that served as material.

Under the authors' procedure: Nucleated cell number was recorded as an estimate derived from reference gene primer amplification. Sequenced by immunoSEQ multiplex PCR; TCRdb stores in-frame clones only, minus some. Clone size and V and J calls were adopted from that table, with D and trimming inferred from the DNA. The sample shows about 34,000 clones, about 91% of them seen only once. The germline V gene has CDR1 SGHTA and CDR2 FQGTGA. The CDR3 has 13 residues. V shed 5 bases and J shed 5 bases, with 12 bases lying between them. Sequencing was performed on peripheral blood. The chain recombines TRBV7-3 with TRBJ1-1; D gene unclear. The sequence was collected from a woman older than 75 with acute or convalescent COVID-19. This CDR3 reads CASSTQTGTEAFF. For the CDR3, the DNA is TGTGCCAGCAGCACCCAGACCGGGACTGAAGCTTTCTTT.